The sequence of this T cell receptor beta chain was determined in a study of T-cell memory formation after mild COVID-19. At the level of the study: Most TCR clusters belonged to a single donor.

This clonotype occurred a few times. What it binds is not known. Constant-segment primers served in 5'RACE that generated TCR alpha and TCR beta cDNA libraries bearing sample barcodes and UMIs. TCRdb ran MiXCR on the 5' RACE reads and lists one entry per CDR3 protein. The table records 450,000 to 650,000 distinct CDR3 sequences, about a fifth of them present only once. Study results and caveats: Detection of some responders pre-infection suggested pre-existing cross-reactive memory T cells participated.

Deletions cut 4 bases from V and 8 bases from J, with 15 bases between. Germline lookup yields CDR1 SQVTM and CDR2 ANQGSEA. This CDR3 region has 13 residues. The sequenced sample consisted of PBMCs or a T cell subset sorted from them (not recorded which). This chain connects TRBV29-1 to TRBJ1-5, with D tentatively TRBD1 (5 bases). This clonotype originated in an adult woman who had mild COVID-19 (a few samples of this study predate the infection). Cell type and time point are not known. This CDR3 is CSVAGRPGEPQHF. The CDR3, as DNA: TGCAGCGTTGCTGGCAGGCCGGGGGAGCCCCAGCATTTT.